One and the same sample provided the 5 T cell receptor beta chains below, sequenced in a study of control samples from healthy donors and cancer patients (dated by TCRdb to 2018 to 2021). Libraries were prepared through the immunoSEQ multiplex PCR assay. TCRdb re-hosts the immuneACCESS table, in-frame sequences only. Its copies lack some clones; in the studies checked, an unresolved V gene accounts for under half of them, and the cause for the rest is not known. The sample contains hundreds of thousands of clones, approximately 90% of them found a single time. The ten most abundant clones make up 5.5% to 7.5% of the sample. Sequencing was performed on PBMCs. The receptor set was obtained from a man in his forties with head and neck cancer.

This rearrangement joins TRBV30 to TRBJ2-5, with D maybe TRBD1 (6 bases). This CDR3 region has 13 residues. V was shortened by 3 bases and J by 7 bases, with 15 bases between the two germline ends. The germline V gene has CDR1 GTSNPN and CDR2 SVGIG (reference sequence). CDR3 region: CAWSKTGTGTQYF. In nucleotides, the CDR3 is TGTGCCTGGAGCAAGACAGGAACGGGGACCCAGTACTTC.

This clone showed up just once. The chain carries TRBV10-3 and TRBJ2-2; 9 bases fit TRBD1. Germline lookup yields CDR1 ENHRY and CDR2 SYGVKD. V trimming: 8 bases; J trimming: 5 bases; junction bases outside the gene matches: 9. This CDR3 contains 15 residues. DNA of the CDR3: TGTGCCATCCGTCCGGGACAGGGAGGTACCGGGGAGCTGTTTTTT. Translated: CAIRPGQGGTGELFF.

This clone was seen more than once but under ten times. V gene TRBV18 combines with J gene TRBJ2-7; 9 bases map to TRBD1. There are 14 residues in the CDR3. J gave up 3 bases and V 6 bases, and 6 bases lay outside the gene matches. CDR1 and CDR2 from the germline V gene are KGHSH and LQKENI. The CDR3 here is CASSPGQGDYEQYF. The DNA of the CDR3 is TGTGCCAGCTCTCCGGGACAGGGCGACTACGAGCAGTACTTC.

The J gene is TRBJ2-1, the V gene TRBV27; 7 bases match TRBD1. CDR1 and CDR2 (germline): MNHEY, SMNVEV (reference sequence). After removal of 4 bases from V and 6 bases from J, the junction contained 6 bases not matched to a gene. This CDR3 is built from 14 residues. The CDR3 here is CASSSWDSTNEQFF. For the CDR3, the DNA is TGTGCCAGCAGTTCCTGGGACAGTACCAATGAGCAGTTCTTC.

The V and J genes are TRBV27 and TRBJ2-1; 10 bases are shared with TRBD1. V lost 8 bases and J lost 6; bases outside the gene matches: 10. Germline CDR1 MNHEY, CDR2 SMNVEV (reference sequence). This CDR3 contains 15 residues. The CDR3 protein is CASCAGTGAVNEQFF. The DNA for the CDR3 is TGTGCCAGCTGCGCTGGGACAGGGGCCGTCAATGAGCAGTTCTTC.